This T cell receptor (beta chain) was documented in a study of cytomegalovirus exposure and HLA in healthy donors. Across the study: An analysis done earlier identified about 100 million unique TCR beta sequences from about 180 million T cells. Counted in an early data release were tens of millions of unique TCRs from HLA-typed donors.

Whole-study results and caveats: Immune exposure information available was restricted to CMV serostatus. Altogether, 150 to 200 TCR beta chains were recorded as cytomegalovirus-associated.

On this clone: Antigen: not known.

The CDR3 is 11 amino acids. Germline loops: CDR1 DFQATT, CDR2 SNEGSKA (reference sequence). PCR used 60 Vbeta primers and 13 Jbeta primers. Sequencing used immunoSEQ multiplex PCR; TCRdb keeps in-frame clones, though not all of them. The sample consists of 170,000 or so clones, over 80% of them appearing once. Specimen: PBMCs. This clonotype originated in a man between 50 and 59 years old in good health and CMV-seronegative. The V gene is TRBV20-1, the J gene TRBJ2-7, with a tentative D call TRBD2 (6 bases). CDR3 region: CKGGDGNEQYF. CDR3 nucleotides: TGCAAAGGCGGGGACGGTAACGAGCAGTACTTC.